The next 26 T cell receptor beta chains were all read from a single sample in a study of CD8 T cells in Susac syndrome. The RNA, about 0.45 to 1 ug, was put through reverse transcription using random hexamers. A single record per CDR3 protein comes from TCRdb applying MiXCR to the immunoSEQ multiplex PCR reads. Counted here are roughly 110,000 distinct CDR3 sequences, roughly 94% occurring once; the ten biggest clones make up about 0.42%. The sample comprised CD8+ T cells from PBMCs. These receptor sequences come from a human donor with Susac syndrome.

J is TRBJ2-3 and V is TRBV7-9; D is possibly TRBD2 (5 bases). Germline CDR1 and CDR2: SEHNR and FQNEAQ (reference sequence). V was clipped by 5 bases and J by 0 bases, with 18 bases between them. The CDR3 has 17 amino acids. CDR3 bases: TGTGCCAGCAGCCCGAACAGAGGGCTTGTGAGCACAGATACGCAGTATTTT. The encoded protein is CASSPNRGLVSTDTQYF.

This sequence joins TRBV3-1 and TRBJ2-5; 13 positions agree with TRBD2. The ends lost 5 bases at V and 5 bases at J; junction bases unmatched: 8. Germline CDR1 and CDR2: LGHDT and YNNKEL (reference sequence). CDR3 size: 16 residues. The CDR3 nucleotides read TGTGCCAGCAGCTCCCGGACTAGCGGGGGCGGGGAGACCCAGTACTTC. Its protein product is CASSSRTSGGGETQYF.

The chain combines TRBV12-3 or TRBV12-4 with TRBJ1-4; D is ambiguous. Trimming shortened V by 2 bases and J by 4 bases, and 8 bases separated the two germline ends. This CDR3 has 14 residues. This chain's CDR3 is CASSLYRDNEKLFF. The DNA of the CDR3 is TGTGCCAGCAGTTTATACAGAGATAATGAAAAACTGTTTTTT.

The CDR3 protein is CASGGDTYEQYF. CDR3 coding DNA: TGTGCCAGCGGGGGGGACACCTACGAGCAGTACTTC. The rearrangement joins TRBV7-2 to TRBJ2-7, with D possibly being TRBD2 (7 bases). CDR1 and CDR2 from the germline V gene are SGHTA and FQGNSA. The CDR3 is 12 residues long. The V and J ends lost 8 bases and 2 bases respectively, with 10 bases between them. The complete variable domain, with remaining parts taken from reference TRBV7-2 and TRBJ2-7, reads GAGVSQSPSNKVTEKGKDVELRCDPISGHTALYWYRQSLGQGLEFLIYFQGNSAPDKSGLPSDRFSAERTGGSVSTLTIQRTQQEDSAVYLCASGGDTYEQYFGPGTRLTVT.

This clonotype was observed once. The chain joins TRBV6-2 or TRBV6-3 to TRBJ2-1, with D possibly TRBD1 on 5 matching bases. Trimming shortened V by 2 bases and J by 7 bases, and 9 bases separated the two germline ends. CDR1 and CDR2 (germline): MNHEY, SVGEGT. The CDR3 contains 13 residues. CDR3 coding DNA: TGTGCCAGCAGTTACACTTCAGGGAATGAGCAGTTCTTC. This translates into CASSYTSGNEQFF.

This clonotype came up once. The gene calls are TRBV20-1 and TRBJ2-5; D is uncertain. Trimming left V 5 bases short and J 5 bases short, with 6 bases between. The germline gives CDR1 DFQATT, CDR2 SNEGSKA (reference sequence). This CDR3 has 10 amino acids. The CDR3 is CSAFRETQYF. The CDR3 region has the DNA TGCAGTGCTTTCAGGGAGACCCAGTACTTC.

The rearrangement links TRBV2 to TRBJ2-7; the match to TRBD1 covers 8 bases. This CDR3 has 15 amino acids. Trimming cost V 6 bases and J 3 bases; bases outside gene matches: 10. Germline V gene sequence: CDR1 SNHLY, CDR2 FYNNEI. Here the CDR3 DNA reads TGTGCCAGCAGGGCCTTTGGGACAGGTAGCTACGAGCAGTACTTC. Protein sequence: CASRAFGTGSYEQYF.

DNA of the CDR3: TGCAGTGCTAGAGCCCCAGCGGGGGGGCTGAATGAGCAGTTCTTC. Translating gives CSARAPAGGLNEQFF. The chain carries TRBV20-1 and TRBJ2-1; 10 bases are shared with TRBD2. Germline V gives CDR1 DFQATT, CDR2 SNEGSKA (reference sequence). V lost 1 base to trimming and J lost 7 bases; unmatched junction nucleotides: 7. The CDR3 spans 15 residues.

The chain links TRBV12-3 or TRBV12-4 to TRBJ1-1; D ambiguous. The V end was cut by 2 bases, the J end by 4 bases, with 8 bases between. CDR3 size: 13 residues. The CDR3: CASSLKGRTEAFF. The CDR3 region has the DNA TGTGCCAGCAGTTTAAAAGGGCGCACTGAAGCTTTCTTT.

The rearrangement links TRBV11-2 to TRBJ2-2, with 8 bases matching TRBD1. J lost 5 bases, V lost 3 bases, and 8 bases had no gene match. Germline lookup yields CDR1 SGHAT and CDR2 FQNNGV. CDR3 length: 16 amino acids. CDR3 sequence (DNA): TGTGCCAGCAGCTTTGTGGACAGGGCTATGACCGGGGAGCTGTTTTTT. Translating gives CASSFVDRAMTGELFF.

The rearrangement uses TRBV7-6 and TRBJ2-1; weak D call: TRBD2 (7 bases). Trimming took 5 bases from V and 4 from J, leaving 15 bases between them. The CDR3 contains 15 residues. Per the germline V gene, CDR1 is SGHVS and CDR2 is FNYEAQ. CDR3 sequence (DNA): TGTGCCAGCAGCCCCCAGGCGGGGGCGTACAATGAGCAGTTCTTC. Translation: CASSPQAGAYNEQFF.

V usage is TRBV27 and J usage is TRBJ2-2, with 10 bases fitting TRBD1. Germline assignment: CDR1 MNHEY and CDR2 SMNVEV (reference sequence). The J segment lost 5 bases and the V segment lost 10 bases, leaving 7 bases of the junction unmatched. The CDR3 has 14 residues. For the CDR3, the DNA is TGTGCCATCGGACAGGGGGGCGGAACCGGGGAGCTGTTTTTT. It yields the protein CAIGQGGGTGELFF.

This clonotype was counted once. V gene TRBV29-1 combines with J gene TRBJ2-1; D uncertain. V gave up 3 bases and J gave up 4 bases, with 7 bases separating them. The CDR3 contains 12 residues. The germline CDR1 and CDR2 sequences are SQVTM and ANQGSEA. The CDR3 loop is CSVEGRYNEQFF. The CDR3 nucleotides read TGCAGCGTTGAGGGCAGGTACAATGAGCAGTTCTTC.

This CDR3 is CSAKGTSGGDTQYF. The CDR3 nucleotides are TGCAGTGCCAAAGGGACTAGCGGGGGAGATACGCAGTATTTT. The chain has TRBV20-1 and TRBJ2-3; the match to TRBD2 covers 14 bases. V lost 6 bases and J lost 5; bases outside the gene matches: 4. CDR3 length: 14 residues. Germline lookup yields CDR1 DFQATT and CDR2 SNEGSKA (reference sequence).

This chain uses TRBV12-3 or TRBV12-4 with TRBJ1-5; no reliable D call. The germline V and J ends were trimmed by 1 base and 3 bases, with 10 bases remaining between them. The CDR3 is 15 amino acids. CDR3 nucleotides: TGTGCCAGCAGTTTAGTTTCCGCGAACAATCAGCCCCAGCATTTT. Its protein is CASSLVSANNQPQHF.

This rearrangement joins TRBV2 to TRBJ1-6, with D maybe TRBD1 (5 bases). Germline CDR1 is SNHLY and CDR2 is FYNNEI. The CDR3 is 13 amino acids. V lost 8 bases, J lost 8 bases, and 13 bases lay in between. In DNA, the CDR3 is TGTGCCAGCGAGGGGCTTCGCGATTCACCCCTCCACTTT. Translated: CASEGLRDSPLHF.

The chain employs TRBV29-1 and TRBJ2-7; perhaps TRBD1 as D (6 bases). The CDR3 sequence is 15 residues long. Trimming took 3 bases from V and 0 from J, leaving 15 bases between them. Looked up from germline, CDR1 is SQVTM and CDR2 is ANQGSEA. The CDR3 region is CSVEVEDRSSYEQYF. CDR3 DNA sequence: TGCAGCGTTGAGGTCGAGGACAGAAGCTCCTACGAGCAGTACTTC.

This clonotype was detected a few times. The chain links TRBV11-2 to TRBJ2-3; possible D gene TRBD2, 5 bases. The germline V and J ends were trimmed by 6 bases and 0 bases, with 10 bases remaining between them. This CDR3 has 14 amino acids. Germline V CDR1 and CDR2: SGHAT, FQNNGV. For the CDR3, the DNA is TGTGCCAGCAGACTTCCGGGAAGCACAGATACGCAGTATTTT. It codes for CASRLPGSTDTQYF.

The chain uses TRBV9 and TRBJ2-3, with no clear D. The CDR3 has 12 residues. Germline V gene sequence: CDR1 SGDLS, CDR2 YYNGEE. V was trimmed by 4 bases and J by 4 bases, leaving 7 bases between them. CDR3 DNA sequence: TGTGCCAGCAGCTCAAGTTCAGATACGCAGTATTTT. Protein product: CASSSSSDTQYF. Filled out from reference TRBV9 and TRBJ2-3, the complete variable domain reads DSGVTQTPKHLITATGQRVTLRCSPRSGDLSVYWYQQSLDQGLQFLIQYYNGEERAKGNILERFSAQQFPDLHSELNLSSLELGDSALYFCASSSSSDTQYFGPGTRLTVL.

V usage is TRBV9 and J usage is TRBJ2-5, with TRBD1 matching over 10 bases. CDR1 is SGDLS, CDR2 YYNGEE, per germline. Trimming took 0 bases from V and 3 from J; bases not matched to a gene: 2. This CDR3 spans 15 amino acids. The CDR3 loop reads CASSVGGQGEETQYF. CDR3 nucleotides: TGTGCCAGCAGCGTAGGAGGACAGGGGGAAGAGACCCAGTACTTC.

CDR3 residues: CSARSSGGLSYEQYF. The DNA of the CDR3 is TGCAGTGCTAGGTCTAGCGGGGGGTTGTCCTACGAGCAGTACTTC. The chain joins TRBV20-1 to TRBJ2-7, with 11 positions matching TRBD2. Trimming removed 3 bases from V and 1 base from J; junction bases left unmatched: 5. CDR1 is DFQATT and CDR2 is SNEGSKA in the germline V gene (reference sequence). This CDR3 region has 15 residues.

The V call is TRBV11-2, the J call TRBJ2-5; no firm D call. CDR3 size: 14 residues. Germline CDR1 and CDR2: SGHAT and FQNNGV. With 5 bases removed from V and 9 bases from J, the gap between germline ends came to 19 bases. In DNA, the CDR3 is TGTGCCAGCAGCGGAGAGATAGGCCTGGACCCCCAGTACTTC. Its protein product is CASSGEIGLDPQYF.

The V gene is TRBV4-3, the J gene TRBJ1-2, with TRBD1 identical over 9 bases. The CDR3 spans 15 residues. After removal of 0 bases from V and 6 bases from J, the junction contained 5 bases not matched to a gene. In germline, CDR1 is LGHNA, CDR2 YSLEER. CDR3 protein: CASSQDRRTGDGYTF. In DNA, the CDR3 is TGCGCCAGCAGCCAAGATAGGCGGACAGGGGATGGCTACACCTTC.

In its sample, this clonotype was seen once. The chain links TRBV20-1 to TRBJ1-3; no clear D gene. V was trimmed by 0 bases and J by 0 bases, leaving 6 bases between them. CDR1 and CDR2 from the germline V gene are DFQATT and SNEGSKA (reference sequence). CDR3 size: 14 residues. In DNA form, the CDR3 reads TGCAGTGCTAGAGATCTGATCTCTGGAAACACCATATATTTT. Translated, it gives CSARDLISGNTIYF.

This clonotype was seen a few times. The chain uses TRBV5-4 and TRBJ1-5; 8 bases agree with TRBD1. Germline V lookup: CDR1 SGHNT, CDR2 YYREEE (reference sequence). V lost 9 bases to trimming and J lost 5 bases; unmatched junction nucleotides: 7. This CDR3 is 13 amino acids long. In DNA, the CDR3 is TGTGCCACCAGACAGGGGAGGGATCAGCCCCAGCATTTT. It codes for CATRQGRDQPQHF.

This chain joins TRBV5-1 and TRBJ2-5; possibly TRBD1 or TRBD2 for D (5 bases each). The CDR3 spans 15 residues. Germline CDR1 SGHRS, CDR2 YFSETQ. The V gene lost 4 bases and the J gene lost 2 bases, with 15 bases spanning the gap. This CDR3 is CASSEDGAYQETQYF. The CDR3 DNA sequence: TGCGCCAGCAGCGAGGACGGGGCCTATCAAGAGACCCAGTACTTC.